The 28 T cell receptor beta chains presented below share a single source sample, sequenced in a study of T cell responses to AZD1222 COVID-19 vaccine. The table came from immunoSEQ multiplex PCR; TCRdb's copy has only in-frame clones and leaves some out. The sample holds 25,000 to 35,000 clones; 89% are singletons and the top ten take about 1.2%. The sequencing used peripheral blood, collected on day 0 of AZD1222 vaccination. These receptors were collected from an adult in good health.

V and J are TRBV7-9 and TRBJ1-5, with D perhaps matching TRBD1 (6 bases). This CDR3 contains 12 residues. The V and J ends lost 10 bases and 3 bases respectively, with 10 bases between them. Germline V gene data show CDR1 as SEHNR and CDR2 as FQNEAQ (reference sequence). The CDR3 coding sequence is TGTGCCACACGACAGGACAATCAGCCCCAGCATTTT. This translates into CATRQDNQPQHF.

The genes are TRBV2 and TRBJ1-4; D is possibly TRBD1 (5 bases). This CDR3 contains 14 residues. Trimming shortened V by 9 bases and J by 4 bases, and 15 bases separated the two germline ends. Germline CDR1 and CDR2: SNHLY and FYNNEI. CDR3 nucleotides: TGTGCCAGTTCTCCCGGACAAGTTAATGAAAAACTGTTTTTT. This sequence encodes CASSPGQVNEKLFF.

The DNA of the CDR3 is TGTGCCAGCAGTGTTAGCGTCGAGACCCAGTACTTC. The encoded protein is CASSVSVETQYF. The chain carries TRBV2 and TRBJ2-5, with D possibly being TRBD2 (5 bases). The germline V and J ends were trimmed by 4 bases and 5 bases, with 8 bases remaining between them. The CDR3 extends over 12 amino acids. Germline loops: CDR1 SNHLY, CDR2 FYNNEI.

CDR3 in amino acids: CASSITSGWSSYNEQFF. CDR3 nucleotide sequence: TGTGCCAGTAGTATAACTAGCGGGTGGAGCTCCTACAATGAGCAGTTCTTC. The chain carries TRBV19 and TRBJ2-1; 9 bases align to TRBD2. CDR1 and CDR2 from the germline V gene are LNHDA and SQIVND (reference sequence). The CDR3 runs 17 residues. With V trimmed by 2 bases and J by 0 bases, 5 bases remained unmatched. Looking up the rest from reference TRBV19 and TRBJ2-1 gives the full variable domain: DGGITQSPKYLFRKEGQNVTLSCEQNLNHDAMYWYRQDPGQGLRLIYYSQIVNDFQKGDIAEGYSVSREKKESFPLTVTSAQKNPTAFYLCASSITSGWSSYNEQFFGPGTRLTVL.

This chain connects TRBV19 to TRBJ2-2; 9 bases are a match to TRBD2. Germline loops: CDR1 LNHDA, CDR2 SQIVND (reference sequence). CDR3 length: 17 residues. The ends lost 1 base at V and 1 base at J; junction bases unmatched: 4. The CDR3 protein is CASSIAAGGLNTGELFF. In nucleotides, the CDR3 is TGTGCCAGTAGTATAGCAGCGGGAGGCTTGAACACCGGGGAGCTGTTTTTT. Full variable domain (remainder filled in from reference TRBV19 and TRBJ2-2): DGGITQSPKYLFRKEGQNVTLSCEQNLNHDAMYWYRQDPGQGLRLIYYSQIVNDFQKGDIAEGYSVSREKKESFPLTVTSAQKNPTAFYLCASSIAAGGLNTGELFFGEGSRLTVL.

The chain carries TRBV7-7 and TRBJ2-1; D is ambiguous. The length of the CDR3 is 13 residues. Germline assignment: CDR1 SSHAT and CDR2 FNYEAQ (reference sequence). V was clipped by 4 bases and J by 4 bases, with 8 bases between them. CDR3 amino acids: CASSSQVYNEQFF. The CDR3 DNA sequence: TGTGCCAGCAGCTCGCAGGTGTACAATGAGCAGTTCTTC.

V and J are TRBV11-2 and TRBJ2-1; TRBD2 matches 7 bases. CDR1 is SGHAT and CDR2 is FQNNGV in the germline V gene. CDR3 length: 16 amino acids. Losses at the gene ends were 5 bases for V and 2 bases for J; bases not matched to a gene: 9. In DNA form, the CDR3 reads TGTGCCAGCAGCCCGAGGGACTACCTAGCCTACAATGAGCAGTTCTTC. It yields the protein CASSPRDYLAYNEQFF.

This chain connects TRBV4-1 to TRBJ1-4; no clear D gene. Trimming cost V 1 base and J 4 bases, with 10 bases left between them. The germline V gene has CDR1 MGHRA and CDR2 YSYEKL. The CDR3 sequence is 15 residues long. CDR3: CASSQVGVNNEKLFF. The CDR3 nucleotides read TGCGCCAGCAGCCAAGTCGGGGTTAATAATGAAAAACTGTTTTTT.

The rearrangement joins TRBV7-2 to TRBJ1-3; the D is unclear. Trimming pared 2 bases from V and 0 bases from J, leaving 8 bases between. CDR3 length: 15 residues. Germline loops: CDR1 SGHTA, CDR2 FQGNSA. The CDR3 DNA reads TGTGCCAGCAGCTTATATTTAGGCTCTGGAAACACCATATATTTT. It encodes CASSLYLGSGNTIYF.

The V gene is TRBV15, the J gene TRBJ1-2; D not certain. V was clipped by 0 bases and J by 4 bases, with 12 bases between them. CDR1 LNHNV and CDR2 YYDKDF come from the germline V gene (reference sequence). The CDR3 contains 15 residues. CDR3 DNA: TGTGCCACCAGCAGAGATGATCGGCCGACCTATGGCTACACCTTC. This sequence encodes CATSRDDRPTYGYTF.

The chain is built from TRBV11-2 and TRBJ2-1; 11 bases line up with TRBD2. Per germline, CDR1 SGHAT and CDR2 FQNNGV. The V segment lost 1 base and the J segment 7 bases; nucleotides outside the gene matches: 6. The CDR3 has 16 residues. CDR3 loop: CASSLVGTSGLNEQFF. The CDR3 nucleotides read TGTGCCAGCAGCTTAGTAGGGACTAGCGGCCTTAATGAGCAGTTCTTC.

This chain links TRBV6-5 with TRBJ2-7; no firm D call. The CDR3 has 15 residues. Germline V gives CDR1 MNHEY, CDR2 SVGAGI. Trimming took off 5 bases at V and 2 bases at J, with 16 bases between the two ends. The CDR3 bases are TGTGCCAGCAGTACCCCCGCACGAACGCCCTACGAGCAGTACTTC. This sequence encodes CASSTPARTPYEQYF.

CDR3 sequence: CASTPWGYNEQFF. Here the CDR3 DNA reads TGTGCCAGCACCCCCTGGGGCTACAATGAGCAGTTCTTC. The gene calls are TRBV5-5 and TRBJ2-1; D gene uncertain. V was clipped by 6 bases and J by 3 bases, with 10 bases between them. This CDR3 has 13 amino acids. The germline V gene has CDR1 SGHKS and CDR2 YYEKEE (reference sequence).

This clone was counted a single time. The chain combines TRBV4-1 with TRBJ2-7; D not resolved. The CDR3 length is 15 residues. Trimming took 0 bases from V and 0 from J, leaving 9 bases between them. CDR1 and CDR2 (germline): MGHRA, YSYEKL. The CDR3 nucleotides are TGCGCCAGCAGCCAAGATATGCGGTTCTCCTACGAGCAGTACTTC. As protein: CASSQDMRFSYEQYF.

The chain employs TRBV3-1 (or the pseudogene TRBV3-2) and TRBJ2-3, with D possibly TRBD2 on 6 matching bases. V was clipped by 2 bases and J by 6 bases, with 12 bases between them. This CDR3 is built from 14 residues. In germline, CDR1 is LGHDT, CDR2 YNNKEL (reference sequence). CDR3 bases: TGTGCCAGCAGCCAACGGGGCGGGATGGATACGCAGTATTTT. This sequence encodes CASSQRGGMDTQYF.

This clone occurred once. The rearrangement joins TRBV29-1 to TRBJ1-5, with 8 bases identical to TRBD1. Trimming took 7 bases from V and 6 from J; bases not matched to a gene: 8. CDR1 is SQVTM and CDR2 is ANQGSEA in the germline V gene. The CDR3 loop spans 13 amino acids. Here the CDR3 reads CSAWTGTGQPQHF. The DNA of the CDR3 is TGCAGCGCCTGGACAGGGACCGGTCAGCCCCAGCATTTT. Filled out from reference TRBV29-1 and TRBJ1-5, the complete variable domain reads SAVISQKPSRDICQRGTSLTIQCQVDSQVTMMFWYRQQPGQSLTLIATANQGSEATYESGFVIDKFPISRPNLTFSTLTVSNMSPEDSSIYLCSAWTGTGQPQHFGDGTRLSIL.

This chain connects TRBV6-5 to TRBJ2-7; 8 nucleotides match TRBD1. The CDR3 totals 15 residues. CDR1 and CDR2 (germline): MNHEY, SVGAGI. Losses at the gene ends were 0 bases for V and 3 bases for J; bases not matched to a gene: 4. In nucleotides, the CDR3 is TGTGCCAGCAGTTACTCGACAGGGGATTTCTACGAGCAGTACTTC. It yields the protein CASSYSTGDFYEQYF.

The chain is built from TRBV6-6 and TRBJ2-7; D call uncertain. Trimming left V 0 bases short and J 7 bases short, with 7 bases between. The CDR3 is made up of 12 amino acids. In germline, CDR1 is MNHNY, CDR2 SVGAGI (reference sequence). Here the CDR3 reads CASSYSTMEQYF. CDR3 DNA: TGTGCCAGCAGTTACTCGACCATGGAGCAGTACTTC.

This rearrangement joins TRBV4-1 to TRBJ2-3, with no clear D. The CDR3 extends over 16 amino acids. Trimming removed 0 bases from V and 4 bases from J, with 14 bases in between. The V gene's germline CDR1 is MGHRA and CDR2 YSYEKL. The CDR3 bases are TGCGCCAGCAGCCAAGATCAAGGCAGGATGTCAGATACGCAGTATTTT. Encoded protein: CASSQDQGRMSDTQYF.

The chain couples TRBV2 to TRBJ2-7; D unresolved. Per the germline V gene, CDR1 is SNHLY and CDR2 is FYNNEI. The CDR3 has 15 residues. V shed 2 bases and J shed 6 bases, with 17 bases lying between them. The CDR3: CASSEWVGFVAEQYF. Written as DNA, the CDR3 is TGTGCCAGCAGTGAATGGGTCGGGTTCGTCGCCGAGCAGTACTTC.

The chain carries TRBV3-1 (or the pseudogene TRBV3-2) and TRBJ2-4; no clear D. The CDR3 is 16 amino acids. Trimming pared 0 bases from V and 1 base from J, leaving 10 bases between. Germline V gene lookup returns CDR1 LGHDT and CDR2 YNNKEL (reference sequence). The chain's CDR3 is CASSQELGLAKNIQYF. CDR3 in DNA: TGTGCCAGCAGCCAAGAGCTAGGGTTGGCCAAAAACATTCAGTACTTC.

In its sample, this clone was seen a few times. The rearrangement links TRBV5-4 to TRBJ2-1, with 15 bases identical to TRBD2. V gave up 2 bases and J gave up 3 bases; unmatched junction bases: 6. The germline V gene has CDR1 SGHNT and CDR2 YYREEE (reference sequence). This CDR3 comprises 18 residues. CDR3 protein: CASSLGGTSGRFYNEQFF. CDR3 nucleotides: TGTGCCAGCAGCTTAGGTGGGACTAGCGGGAGGTTCTACAATGAGCAGTTCTTC. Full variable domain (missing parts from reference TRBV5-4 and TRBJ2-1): ETGVTQSPTHLIKTRGQQVTLRCSSQSGHNTVSWYQQALGQGPQFIFQYYREEENGRGNFPPRFSGLQFPNYSSELNVNALELDDSALYLCASSLGGTSGRFYNEQFFGPGTRLTVL.

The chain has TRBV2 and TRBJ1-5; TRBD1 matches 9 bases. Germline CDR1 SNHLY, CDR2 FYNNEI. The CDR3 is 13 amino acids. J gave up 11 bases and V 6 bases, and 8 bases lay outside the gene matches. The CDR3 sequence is CASSPIGQGTQHF. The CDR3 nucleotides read TGTGCCAGCAGCCCCATTGGACAGGGGACCCAGCATTTT.

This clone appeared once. The CDR3 loop reads CASTHGGVSSPLHF. The CDR3 DNA reads as TGTGCCAGCACCCATGGAGGAGTTAGTTCACCCCTCCACTTT. The chain is built from TRBV7-8 and TRBJ1-6, with D uncertain. V was trimmed by 7 bases and J by 9 bases, leaving 16 bases between them. This CDR3 is built from 14 residues. The germline CDR1 and CDR2 sequences are SGHVS and FQNEAQ.

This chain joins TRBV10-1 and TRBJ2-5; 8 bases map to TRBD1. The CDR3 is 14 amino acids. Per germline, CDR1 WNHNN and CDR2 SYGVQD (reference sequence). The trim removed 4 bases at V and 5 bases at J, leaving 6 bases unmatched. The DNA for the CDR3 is TGCGCCAGCAGTGGGCAGCAGGGGGCCGAGACCCAGTACTTC. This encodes CASSGQQGAETQYF.

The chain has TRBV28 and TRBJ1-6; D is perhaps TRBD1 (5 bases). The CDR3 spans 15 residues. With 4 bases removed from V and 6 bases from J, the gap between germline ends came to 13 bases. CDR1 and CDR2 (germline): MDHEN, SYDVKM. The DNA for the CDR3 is TGTGCCAGCAGTTCCCCCGCAGGGCCTAATTCACCCCTCCACTTT. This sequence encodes CASSSPAGPNSPLHF. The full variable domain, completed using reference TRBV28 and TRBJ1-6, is DVKVTQSSRYLVKRTGEKVFLECVQDMDHENMFWYRQDPGLGLRLIYFSYDVKMKEKGDIPEGYSVSREKKERFSLILESASTNQTSMYLCASSSPAGPNSPLHFGNGTRLTVT.

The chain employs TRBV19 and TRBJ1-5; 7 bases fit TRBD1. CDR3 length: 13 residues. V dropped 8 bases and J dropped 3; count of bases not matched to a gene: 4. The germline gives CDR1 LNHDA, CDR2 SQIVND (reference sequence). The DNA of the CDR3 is TGTGCCAGTTCAGACAGGGCCAATCAGCCCCAGCATTTT. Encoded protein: CASSDRANQPQHF.

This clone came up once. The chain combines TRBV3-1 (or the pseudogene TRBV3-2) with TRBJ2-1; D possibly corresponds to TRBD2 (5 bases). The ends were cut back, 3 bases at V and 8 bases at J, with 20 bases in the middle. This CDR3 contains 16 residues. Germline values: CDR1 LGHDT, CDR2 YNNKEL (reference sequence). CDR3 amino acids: CASSQRVGDPYDEQFF. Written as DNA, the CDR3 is TGTGCCAGCAGCCAGCGGGTGGGAGACCCCTATGATGAGCAGTTCTTC.